This TCR beta chain emerged from a study of T cells after yellow fever vaccination. General study points: In post-booster samples, most primary-vaccination clones reappeared (approximately 95% CD4, approximately 91% CD8). Some clonotypes, a small share, were shared between CD4 and CD8 compartments.

The table lists this clonotype with a few counts. Its target is unknown. V shed 1 base and J shed 3 bases, with 1 base lying between them. The CDR3 spans 11 residues. Germline lookup yields CDR1 ENHRY and CDR2 SYGVKD. UMIs were added to TCR cDNA along with a universal primer site when it was made by 5'RACE template switching. TCRdb re-analysed the 5' RACE reads in MiXCR, keeping a single row per CDR3 protein. The sample records around 320,000 distinct CDR3 sequences, approximately 8% being singletons. The chain carries TRBV10-3 and TRBJ2-7; no firm D call. This TCR derives from a young man who received the YFV17D yellow fever vaccine. Sequenced here: CD4+ T cells sorted from PBMCs, sampled 5 days after the yellow fever booster vaccination. As DNA, the CDR3 is TGTGCCATCAGTGAGTTCTACGAGCAGTACTTC. Its translation: CAISEFYEQYF.